What follows is one T cell receptor beta chain and its context. Its antigen is not known. This sample stems from a study of graft-versus-host responses after intestinal transplantation. Study in general: Recipients had multivisceral, liver-intestinal, or isolated intestinal transplants.

Study-wide results and caveats: The recipient marrow held GvH clones, and some of them showed up first in ileum or blood.

The CDR3 is 12 amino acids. The germline gives CDR1 MDHEN, CDR2 SYDVKM. V gave up 5 bases and J gave up 3 bases, with 8 bases separating them. The data were produced by immunoSEQ multiplex PCR, yet TCRdb's version contains in-frame clones alone and is incomplete. The sample carries under 100,000 clones, around 80% recorded once. The sequence derives from a human donor who received an intestinal transplant. This chain connects TRBV28 to TRBJ2-7; D might be TRBD1 (5 bases). Source: unstimulated CD4+ T cells sorted from spleen or lymph node cells, taken before intestinal transplant. The CDR3 loop is CASSEDIYEQYF. CDR3 coding DNA: TGTGCCAGCAGTGAGGACATCTACGAGCAGTACTTC. Using reference TRBV28 and TRBJ2-7 for the parts outside the CDR3, the full variable domain is DVKVTQSSRYLVKRTGEKVFLECVQDMDHENMFWYRQDPGLGLRLIYFSYDVKMKEKGDIPEGYSVSREKKERFSLILESASTNQTSMYLCASSEDIYEQYFGPGTRLTVT.